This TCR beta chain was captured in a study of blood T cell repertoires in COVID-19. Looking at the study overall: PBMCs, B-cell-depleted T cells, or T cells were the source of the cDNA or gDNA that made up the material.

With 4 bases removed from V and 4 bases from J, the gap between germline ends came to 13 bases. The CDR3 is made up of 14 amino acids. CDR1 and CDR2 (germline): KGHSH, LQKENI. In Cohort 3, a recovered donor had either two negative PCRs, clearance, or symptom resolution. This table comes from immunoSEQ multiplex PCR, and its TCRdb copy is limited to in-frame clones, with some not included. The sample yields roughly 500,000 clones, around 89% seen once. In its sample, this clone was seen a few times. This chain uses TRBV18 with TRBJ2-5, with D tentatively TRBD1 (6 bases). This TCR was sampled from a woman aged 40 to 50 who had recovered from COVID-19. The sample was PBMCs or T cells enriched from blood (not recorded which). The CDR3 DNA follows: TGTGCCAGCTCACAAAACCAGGGGAGAGAGACCCAGTACTTC. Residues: CASSQNQGRETQYF.